The sample holds a few counts of the clone carrying this T cell receptor beta chain. Its antigen is currently unknown. With V trimmed by 4 bases and J by 3 bases, 8 bases remained unmatched. The germline gives CDR1 SGHVS, CDR2 FQNEAQ. CDR3 length: 18 residues. The sample belongs to a study of T cell repertoires in cytomegalovirus infection. Whole-study context: TCR beta signatures that were public indicated CMV infection and matching HLA type.

The study, taken as a whole, reports: HLA-C-restricted TCR beta clonotypes specific for CMV led the ex vivo response.

A single record per CDR3 protein comes from TCRdb applying MiXCR to the reads. The sample contains some 200,000 distinct CDR3 sequences, roughly 19% of which appear only once. The chain links TRBV7-8 to TRBJ2-3, with 15 positions matching TRBD2. The source is a human donor in good health (CMV status not recorded). Some clones in this sample may be carry-over from other donors' samples. Sequenced sample: PBMCs. The CDR3: CASSYRTSGGGSTDTQYF. In nucleotides, the CDR3 is TGTGCCAGCAGCTATCGGACTAGCGGGGGGGGATCAACAGATACGCAGTATTTT.